Listed here are 30 T cell receptor beta chains from one sample, sequenced in a study of blood T cell repertoires in COVID-19. Libraries were prepared by immunoSEQ multiplex PCR; TCRdb keeps only in-frame clonotypes and omits some of them. The table includes fewer than 250,000 clones, 80% to 90% detected once. The material sequenced was peripheral blood. The receptor source for this set is a woman aged 40-49 years with active or convalescent COVID-19.

The chain uses TRBV28 and TRBJ2-3, with a possible D match to TRBD1 (6 bases). The V end lost 4 bases, the J end lost 0 bases, and 20 bases lay between the germline ends. The germline V gene has CDR1 MDHEN and CDR2 SYDVKM. The CDR3 is 18 amino acids. CDR3 residues: CASSSTILGGDSTDTQYF. In DNA form, the CDR3 reads TGTGCCAGCAGTTCCACCATTCTAGGGGGAGATAGCACAGATACGCAGTATTTT.

The genes are TRBV10-3 and TRBJ2-7, with D unclear. This CDR3 region has 13 residues. Trimming removed 2 bases from V and 4 bases from J, with 9 bases in between. Germline values: CDR1 ENHRY, CDR2 SYGVKD. CDR3 sequence reads: CAISEVTGYEQYF. The CDR3 DNA sequence: TGTGCCATCAGTGAGGTAACTGGTTACGAGCAGTACTTC.

The gene calls are TRBV19 and TRBJ2-2; no firm D call. The CDR3 is 14 amino acids. The ends were cut back, 3 bases at V and 0 bases at J, with 5 bases in the middle. Germline CDR1 reads LNHDA; CDR2 reads SQIVND (reference sequence). The CDR3 reads CASSIQSNTGELFF. In DNA form, the CDR3 reads TGTGCCAGTAGTATCCAGTCGAACACCGGGGAGCTGTTTTTT.

The gene calls are TRBV5-3 and TRBJ2-5; TRBD1 is a possible D gene (5 bases). TRBV5-3 is known as an ORF, though its function is uncertain. Trimming removed 0 bases at V and 5 bases at J, with 14 bases between. CDR3 size: 15 residues. The chain's CDR3 is CARSLAQGGRETQYF. In DNA, the CDR3 is TGTGCCAGAAGCTTGGCTCAGGGCGGTCGGGAGACCCAGTACTTC.

The V gene is TRBV4-3, the J gene TRBJ2-7, with a weak D call TRBD2 (6 bases). The V gene's germline CDR1 is LGHNA and CDR2 YSLEER. CDR3 size: 14 residues. V lost 3 bases and J 7 bases, leaving 16 bases between the germline ends. The CDR3 DNA sequence: TGCGCCAGCAGCCATTCCGGGGACGGGAGAGAGCAGTACTTC. This sequence encodes CASSHSGDGREQYF.

This chain uses TRBV14 with TRBJ1-3; D is uncertain. Germline CDR1 is SGHDN and CDR2 is FVKESK. The CDR3 is 16 amino acids. The V end lost 1 base, the J end lost 2 bases, and 12 bases lay between the germline ends. The CDR3, as DNA: TGTGCCAGCAGCCAAGGAGCGGGGTTCGCTGGAAACACCATATATTTT. Its translation is CASSQGAGFAGNTIYF.

The gene calls are TRBV11-3 and TRBJ1-4; D remains unclear. Germline CDR1 and CDR2: SGHNT and YENEEA. The V end lost 3 bases, the J end lost 5 bases, and 7 bases lay between the germline ends. This CDR3 has 13 amino acids. Here the CDR3 reads CASSFGINEKLFF. CDR3 nucleotide sequence: TGTGCCAGCAGCTTTGGCATAAATGAAAAACTGTTTTTT.

The gene calls are TRBV18 and TRBJ2-3, with 11 bases fitting TRBD2. The trim removed 5 bases at V and 0 bases at J, leaving 13 bases unmatched. The CDR3 is 19 amino acids. CDR1 and CDR2 (germline): KGHSH, LQKENI. The CDR3 DNA follows: TGTGCCAGCTCATCTTTCCCGGGACTAGCGGAGATTAGCACAGATACGCAGTATTTT. It yields the protein CASSSFPGLAEISTDTQYF. The full variable domain, with the rest looked up from reference TRBV18 and TRBJ2-3, is NAGVMQNPRHLVRRRGQEARLRCSPMKGHSHVYWYRQLPEEGLKFMVYLQKENIIDESGMPKERFSAEFPKEGPSILRIQQVVRGDSAAYFCASSSFPGLAEISTDTQYFGPGTRLTVL.

V usage is TRBV28 and J usage is TRBJ1-3; 7 nucleotides match TRBD1. In germline, CDR1 is MDHEN, CDR2 SYDVKM. CDR3 length: 17 residues. After removal of 2 bases from V and 1 base from J, the junction contained 8 bases not matched to a gene. CDR3 region: CASSLIWRGPSGNTIYF. CDR3 DNA: TGTGCCAGCAGTTTAATCTGGAGGGGGCCGTCTGGAAACACCATATATTTT. Based on the CDR3 plus reference TRBV28 and TRBJ1-3, the full variable domain is DVKVTQSSRYLVKRTGEKVFLECVQDMDHENMFWYRQDPGLGLRLIYFSYDVKMKEKGDIPEGYSVSREKKERFSLILESASTNQTSMYLCASSLIWRGPSGNTIYFGEGSWLTVV.

The chain combines TRBV4-1 with TRBJ1-2; no clear D gene. V was cut by 0 bases and J by 8 bases, with 13 bases left in between. Germline values: CDR1 MGHRA, CDR2 YSYEKL. The CDR3 has 14 residues. CDR3 in DNA: TGCGCCAGCAGCCAAGACATGGCAGGCAGGGGCTACACCTTC. Translation gives CASSQDMAGRGYTF.

This chain joins TRBV24-1 and TRBJ2-5; a weak D match, TRBD1 (6 bases). The V and J ends lost 3 bases and 3 bases respectively, with 16 bases between them. This CDR3 spans 16 amino acids. Germline CDR1 and CDR2: KGHDR and SFDVKD. CDR3 amino acids: CATSDLTPGTKETQYF. In DNA, the CDR3 is TGTGCCACCAGTGATCTAACTCCCGGGACAAAAGAGACCCAGTACTTC.

The chain is built from TRBV5-1 and TRBJ2-7; TRBD2 matches at 7 bases. Trimming at V came to 3 bases and at J to 6 bases, leaving 15 bases not matched to a gene. Germline lookup yields CDR1 SGHRS and CDR2 YFSETQ. The CDR3 contains 16 residues. The CDR3 spells CASSYGEGGERGEQYF. Written as DNA, the CDR3 is TGCGCCAGCAGCTATGGAGAGGGAGGGGAAAGAGGCGAGCAGTACTTC.

The chain uses TRBV21-1 and TRBJ1-3. TRBV21-1 is labeled a pseudogene. CDR3 size: 18 residues. CDR3 DNA: TGTGCCAGCAGCAGTATGTCGGGCAGCGGGCGGAACGGAAACACCATATATTTT. Translated: CASSSMSGSGRNGNTIYF.

The V gene is TRBV13, the J gene TRBJ2-7; D is perhaps TRBD1 (6 bases). The germline V gene has CDR1 PRHDT and CDR2 FYEKMQ (reference sequence). The CDR3 is 15 residues long. The ends were cut back, 4 bases at V and 5 bases at J, with 18 bases in the middle. The CDR3 DNA reads as TGTGCCAGCAGCTGGGGGCTCAGGGCGAGGGACGAGCAGTACTTC. Amino acids: CASSWGLRARDEQYF.

This clone was counted a few times. The rearrangement uses TRBV4-3 and TRBJ1-3; TRBD1 is a possible D gene (6 bases). V lost 0 bases and J lost 5, with 14 bases in between. Germline V CDR1 and CDR2: LGHNA, YSLEER. CDR3 length: 16 amino acids. CDR3 sequence reads: CASSQEIRTVRNTIYF. For the CDR3, the DNA is TGCGCCAGCAGCCAAGAAATCAGGACAGTACGAAACACCATATATTTT.

This clone was seen just once. The rearrangement uses TRBV5-1 and TRBJ2-6; 11 nucleotides line up with TRBD2. The CDR3 extends over 18 amino acids. Germline V gives CDR1 SGHRS, CDR2 YFSETQ. V lost 1 base and J lost 0; bases outside the gene matches: 3. DNA for the CDR3: TGCGCCAGCAGCTTGCGGACTAGCGGGTACTCTGGGGCCAACGTCCTGACTTTC. Residues: CASSLRTSGYSGANVLTF. The entire variable domain, with the rest obtained from reference TRBV5-1 and TRBJ2-6, is as follows: KAGVTQTPRYLIKTRGQQVTLSCSPISGHRSVSWYQQTPGQGLQFLFEYFSETQRNKGNFPGRFSGRQFSNSRSEMNVSTLELGDSALYLCASSLRTSGYSGANVLTFGAGSRLTVL.

The V and J genes are TRBV5-1 and TRBJ1-3; D possibly corresponds to TRBD1 (5 bases). The CDR3 has 16 amino acids. Per the germline V gene, CDR1 is SGHRS and CDR2 is YFSETQ. Deletions cut 1 base from V and 0 bases from J, with 11 bases between. The CDR3, as DNA: TGCGCCAGCAGCTTGACAGGAGTGAGCTCTGGAAACACCATATATTTT. Amino acids: CASSLTGVSSGNTIYF. The variable domain in full, with the rest retrieved from reference TRBV5-1 and TRBJ1-3, is KAGVTQTPRYLIKTRGQQVTLSCSPISGHRSVSWYQQTPGQGLQFLFEYFSETQRNKGNFPGRFSGRQFSNSRSEMNVSTLELGDSALYLCASSLTGVSSGNTIYFGEGSWLTVV.

CDR3 nucleotides: TGTGCCAGTAGTATAGATTGGGCGGGAGGAAACACCATATATTTT. Translation: CASSIDWAGGNTIYF. The gene calls are TRBV19 and TRBJ1-3; D ambiguous. From germline, CDR1 is LNHDA and CDR2 SQIVND (reference sequence). V was shortened by 0 bases and J by 4 bases, with 10 bases between the two germline ends. This CDR3 has 15 residues.

The V and J genes are TRBV27 and TRBJ2-7; D may be TRBD2 (5 bases). V lost 0 bases, J lost 5 bases, and 8 bases lay in between. Germline V gene sequence: CDR1 MNHEY, CDR2 SMNVEV (reference sequence). The CDR3 has 13 residues. CDR3 sequence: CASSLSGRHEQYF. In DNA, the CDR3 is TGTGCCAGCAGTTTATCAGGGAGACACGAGCAGTACTTC.

V gene TRBV19 combines with J gene TRBJ1-2, with D possibly matching TRBD1 (6 bases). CDR3 length: 13 residues. Germline lookup yields CDR1 LNHDA and CDR2 SQIVND (reference sequence). The V end lost 8 bases, the J end lost 0 bases, and 10 bases lay between the germline ends. The CDR3, as DNA: TGTGCCAGTTCGGACAGCCCTAACTATGGCTACACCTTC. Amino acid sequence: CASSDSPNYGYTF.

CDR3 DNA sequence: TGTGCCAGCAGCCCTCGGGACAGGGGGCGTCCGTTCGAGCAGTACTTC. This codes for CASSPRDRGRPFEQYF. The genes are TRBV7-9 and TRBJ2-7, with 12 positions matching TRBD1. This CDR3 is built from 16 residues. Germline CDR1 reads SEHNR; CDR2 reads FQNEAQ (reference sequence). J lost 6 bases, V lost 5 bases, and 11 bases had no gene match.

This clone was counted between two and nine times. CDR3 DNA sequence: TGTGCCAGCAGCTTTCGGAGGGAACACCAAGAGACCCAGTACTTC. Its protein product is CASSFRREHQETQYF. This sequence joins TRBV7-9 and TRBJ2-5; TRBD2 is a possible D gene (6 bases). This CDR3 region has 15 residues. V was cut by 3 bases and J by 0 bases, with 11 bases left in between. Germline CDR1 is SEHNR and CDR2 is FQNEAQ (reference sequence).

The chain recombines TRBV11-3 with TRBJ2-1; 8 positions match TRBD2. This CDR3 contains 15 residues. The V gene end was trimmed by 7 bases and the J gene end by 2 bases; junction bases not matched to a gene: 7. In germline, CDR1 is SGHNT, CDR2 YENEEA. CDR3: CASTRPSGPYNEQFF. As DNA, the CDR3 is TGTGCCAGCACACGTCCTAGCGGGCCCTACAATGAGCAGTTCTTC. Looking up the rest from reference TRBV11-3 and TRBJ2-1 gives the full variable domain: EAGVVQSPRYKIIEKKQPVAFWCNPISGHNTLYWYLQNLGQGPELLIRYENEEAVDDSQLPKDRFSAERLKGVDSTLKIQPAELGDSAVYLCASTRPSGPYNEQFFGPGTRLTVL.

There are a few counts of this clone. V usage is TRBV5-1 and J usage is TRBJ1-3, with TRBD1 as a possible D gene (6 bases). The CDR3 has 16 residues. Trimming cost V 0 bases and J 0 bases, with 10 bases left between them. The germline V gene has CDR1 SGHRS and CDR2 YFSETQ. This CDR3 is CASSLEPQGSGNTIYF. The CDR3, as DNA: TGCGCCAGCAGCTTGGAGCCACAGGGCTCTGGAAACACCATATATTTT.

This chain links TRBV2 with TRBJ1-1, with unresolved D. The V gene lost 7 bases and the J gene lost 3 bases, with 12 bases spanning the gap. Germline assignment: CDR1 SNHLY and CDR2 FYNNEI. The CDR3 sequence is 13 residues long. CDR3 in amino acids: CASTDEVDTEAFF. The DNA for the CDR3 is TGTGCCAGCACCGACGAGGTGGACACTGAAGCTTTCTTT.

The gene calls are TRBV3-1 (or the pseudogene TRBV3-2) and TRBJ2-1; D unresolved. V shed 1 base and J shed 5 bases, with 6 bases lying between them. This CDR3 contains 13 residues. Per the germline V gene, CDR1 is LGHDT and CDR2 is YNNKEL (reference sequence). Here the CDR3 DNA reads TGTGCCAGCAGCCAAGTACTGAACAATGAGCAGTTCTTC. This gives the protein CASSQVLNNEQFF.

The rearrangement links TRBV28 to TRBJ2-1; TRBD2 agrees at 8 bases. CDR1 and CDR2 from the germline V gene are MDHEN and SYDVKM. The CDR3 consists of 16 residues. The V segment lost 4 bases and the J segment 0 bases; nucleotides outside the gene matches: 5. The CDR3 DNA follows: TGTGCCAGCAGTTCCTCGAGCGGGAGCTCCTACAATGAGCAGTTCTTC. Amino acid sequence: CASSSSSGSSYNEQFF.

This sequence joins TRBV5-4 and TRBJ1-1, with no clear D. V was pared by 2 bases and J by 4 bases, with 9 bases between. CDR1 SGHNT and CDR2 YYREEE come from the germline V gene (reference sequence). The CDR3 loop spans 13 amino acids. The CDR3 DNA sequence: TGTGCCAGCAGCTTCGCGCGCGGCACTGAAGCTTTCTTT. Its protein product is CASSFARGTEAFF. The full variable domain, in which reference TRBV5-4 and TRBJ1-1 provide the parts outside the CDR3, is ETGVTQSPTHLIKTRGQQVTLRCSSQSGHNTVSWYQQALGQGPQFIFQYYREEENGRGNFPPRFSGLQFPNYSSELNVNALELDDSALYLCASSFARGTEAFFGQGTRLTVV.

The count of this clone is one. The chain combines TRBV10-3 with TRBJ2-2; TRBD2 might be the D (5 bases). The V and J ends lost 3 bases and 6 bases respectively, with 11 bases between them. CDR3 size: 14 residues. CDR1 is ENHRY, CDR2 SYGVKD, per germline. The CDR3 DNA reads as TGTGCCATCAGTGAACTCGGAGGAGCCGGGGAGCTGTTTTTT. Protein product: CAISELGGAGELFF.

The gene calls are TRBV5-1 and TRBJ2-3, with 9 positions matching TRBD1. CDR3 length: 13 amino acids. The trim removed 4 bases at V and 6 bases at J, leaving 3 bases unmatched. The V gene's germline CDR1 is SGHRS and CDR2 YFSETQ. This CDR3 is CASSMTGGDTQYF. In DNA form, the CDR3 reads TGCGCCAGCAGCATGACAGGGGGGGATACGCAGTATTTT.